These 27 T cell receptor beta chains came from one sample sequenced in a study of PD-1 blockade in classical Hodgkin lymphoma. The time point here: cycle 4 day 1 (C4D1), after 6 weeks of nivolumab. All patients experienced relapse after autologous stem cell transplantation, and brentuximab vedotin exposure was variable. The data were produced by immunoSEQ multiplex PCR, yet TCRdb's version contains in-frame clones alone and is incomplete. The top ten hold roughly 17% of the sample, which has under 40,000 clones, about four fifths seen once. Sequencing used peripheral blood mononuclear cells (PBMCs), obtained before the fourth cycle of nivolumab. These receptors originate from a human donor with classical Hodgkin lymphoma.

The chain combines TRBV7-2 with TRBJ2-1, with 9 bases matching TRBD2. CDR3 length equals 17 residues. Germline V gene lookup returns CDR1 SGHTA and CDR2 FQGNSA. V shed 5 bases, J shed 2 bases, and the junction held 10 bases outside the gene matches. CDR3 loop: CASSLFGRGGTYNEQFF. CDR3 nucleotide sequence: TGTGCCAGCAGCCTATTCGGGCGGGGGGGGACCTACAATGAGCAGTTCTTC.

The V call is TRBV5-6, the J call TRBJ1-2; 8 bases match TRBD1. This CDR3 has 16 residues. Germline V lookup: CDR1 SGHDT, CDR2 YYEEEE. The V segment lost 2 bases and the J segment 3 bases; nucleotides outside the gene matches: 9. In DNA form, the CDR3 reads TGTGCCAGCAGCTTTTGGGTGCAGGGGGCTGACTATGGCTACACCTTC. Encoded protein: CASSFWVQGADYGYTF.

The chain joins TRBV11-3 to TRBJ1-6; 7 bases match TRBD1. The CDR3 is 14 amino acids. J was trimmed by 11 bases and V by 5 bases; bases with no gene match: 9. Germline V CDR1 and CDR2: SGHNT, YENEEA. CDR3 DNA sequence: TGTGCCAGCAGCCCGACAGGGAATAGTGCACCCCTCCACTTT. It specifies CASSPTGNSAPLHF.

The chain uses TRBV28 and TRBJ1-1, with a possible D match to TRBD1 (5 bases). This CDR3 region has 12 residues. Trimming removed 3 bases from V and 5 bases from J, with 7 bases in between. Germline loops: CDR1 MDHEN, CDR2 SYDVKM. CDR3 protein: CASSFGTTEAFF. CDR3 nucleotide sequence: TGTGCCAGCAGTTTTGGGACGACTGAAGCTTTCTTT.

The chain links TRBV4-1 to TRBJ1-3; maybe TRBD1 (6 bases). Trimming removed 0 bases from V and 3 bases from J, with 12 bases in between. Germline CDR1 is MGHRA and CDR2 is YSYEKL. This CDR3 contains 16 residues. CDR3 sequence (DNA): TGCGCCAGCAGCCAAGAAAGGGGGATAATTGGAAACACCATATATTTT. Its translation: CASSQERGIIGNTIYF.

This clone appeared once. V usage is TRBV2 and J usage is TRBJ2-5; D remains unclear. Germline CDR1 and CDR2: SNHLY and FYNNEI. The CDR3 has 12 residues. With 6 bases removed from V and 5 bases from J, the gap between germline ends came to 10 bases. CDR3 region: CASSVGWETQYF. In DNA form, the CDR3 reads TGTGCCAGCAGCGTGGGCTGGGAGACCCAGTACTTC.

V and J are TRBV30 and TRBJ2-1, with 7 bases matching TRBD2. This CDR3 contains 13 residues. V lost 1 base to trimming and J lost 9 bases; unmatched junction nucleotides: 6. Germline V gene lookup returns CDR1 GTSNPN and CDR2 SVGIG (reference sequence). The CDR3 DNA is TGTGCCTGGAGTGGGACTAGGCCGGTTGAGCAGTTCTTC. Encoded protein: CAWSGTRPVEQFF. Based on the CDR3 plus reference TRBV30 and TRBJ2-1, the full variable domain is SQTIHQWPATLVQPVGSPLSLECTVEGTSNPNLYWYRQAAGRGLQLLFYSVGIGQISSEVPQNLSASRPQDRQFILSSKKLLLSDSGFYLCAWSGTRPVEQFFGPGTRLTVL.

The CDR3 bases are TGTGCCAGCAGCGCGACAGGGGCCTATGGCTACACCTTC. It translates to CASSATGAYGYTF. The genes are TRBV7-3 and TRBJ1-2; 8 bases are shared with TRBD1. Germline CDR1 is SGHTA and CDR2 is FQGTGA. V was clipped by 5 bases and J by 4 bases; unmatched bases: 3. This CDR3 is built from 13 residues.

The chain couples TRBV7-6 to TRBJ1-1, with D unclear. Germline values: CDR1 SGHVS, CDR2 FNYEAQ. The V end was cut by 0 bases, the J end by 1 base, with 3 bases between. This CDR3 spans 13 amino acids. The CDR3 reads CASSLAPNTEAFF. The DNA for the CDR3 is TGTGCCAGCAGCTTAGCACCGAACACTGAAGCTTTCTTT. The full variable domain, completed using reference TRBV7-6 and TRBJ1-1, is GAGVSQSPRYKVTKRGQDVALRCDPISGHVSLYWYRQALGQGPEFLTYFNYEAQQDKSGLPNDRFSAERPEGSISTLTIQRTEQRDSAMYRCASSLAPNTEAFFGQGTRLTVV.

There are a few counts of this clone. The rearrangement uses TRBV15 and TRBJ1-5; tentatively, D is TRBD1 (5 bases). The CDR3 totals 16 residues. V was clipped by 6 bases and J by 0 bases, with 15 bases between them. The germline V gene encodes CDR1 LNHNV and CDR2 YYDKDF (reference sequence). CDR3 region: CATSEGFRLSNQPQHF. CDR3 in DNA: TGTGCCACCAGTGAGGGGTTCAGGCTTAGCAATCAGCCCCAGCATTTT.

This rearrangement joins TRBV19 to TRBJ1-2, with D unclear. Deletions cut 5 bases from V and 4 bases from J, with 8 bases between. Germline CDR1 LNHDA, CDR2 SQIVND (reference sequence). CDR3 length equals 12 residues. For the CDR3, the DNA is TGTGCCAGTAGTCGTGGGAGCTATGGCTACACCTTC. Encoded protein: CASSRGSYGYTF.

The V call is TRBV13, the J call TRBJ1-2; 8 bases line up with TRBD1. The CDR3 consists of 15 residues. Germline loops: CDR1 PRHDT, CDR2 FYEKMQ (reference sequence). The trim removed 5 bases at V and 2 bases at J, leaving 7 bases unmatched. CDR3 in DNA: TGTGCCAGCAGCCCGCGACAGGGGCTAAACTATGGCTACACCTTC. Amino acid sequence: CASSPRQGLNYGYTF.

The gene calls are TRBV23-1 and TRBJ1-1; D unresolved. TRBV23-1 belongs to the ORF category, with a function that is uncertain. CDR3 length equals 14 residues. Trimming pared 0 bases from V and 2 bases from J, leaving 7 bases between. The CDR3 loop reads CASSQSTGNTEAFF. As DNA, the CDR3 is TGCGCCAGCAGTCAATCGACGGGAAACACTGAAGCTTTCTTT.

V is TRBV19 and J is TRBJ2-7, with a tentative D call TRBD2 (5 bases). The germline V and J ends were trimmed by 5 bases and 3 bases, with 17 bases remaining between them. The CDR3 consists of 15 residues. The germline CDR1 and CDR2 sequences are LNHDA and SQIVND (reference sequence). The CDR3 DNA follows: TGTGCCAGTAGTCTGGGCGGAACTAGATACTACGAGCAGTACTTC. It specifies CASSLGGTRYYEQYF.

This chain uses TRBV6-5 with TRBJ1-1; D gene ambiguous. The germline CDR1 and CDR2 sequences are MNHEY and SVGAGI. This CDR3 comprises 15 residues. V was clipped by 6 bases and J by 0 bases, with 14 bases between them. The CDR3 nucleotides are TGTGCCAGCAGCCTTGATATGAGCATGAACACTGAAGCTTTCTTT. Protein sequence: CASSLDMSMNTEAFF.

This CDR3 is CSVSRGNGYTF. As DNA, the CDR3 is TGCAGCGTCTCTAGGGGGAATGGCTACACCTTC. The rearrangement links TRBV29-1 to TRBJ1-2, with D tentatively TRBD1 (6 bases). Germline V gene data show CDR1 as SQVTM and CDR2 as ANQGSEA. V gave up 6 bases and J gave up 6 bases, with 11 bases separating them. This CDR3 has 11 residues.

The chain carries TRBV28 and TRBJ1-2; weak D call: TRBD1 (6 bases). The V end lost 3 bases, the J end lost 4 bases, and 9 bases lay between the germline ends. The germline CDR1 and CDR2 sequences are MDHEN and SYDVKM. The CDR3 has 13 residues. The CDR3: CASSLTGIYGYTF. CDR3 DNA: TGTGCCAGCAGTTTGACAGGAATCTATGGCTACACCTTC.

V and J are TRBV2 and TRBJ1-1, with 7 bases fitting TRBD1. Germline V gene sequence: CDR1 SNHLY, CDR2 FYNNEI. After removal of 6 bases from V and 5 bases from J, the junction contained 9 bases not matched to a gene. This CDR3 comprises 14 residues. The CDR3 DNA sequence: TGTGCCAGCAGAGCTAGACAGGGTCCGACTGAAGCTTTCTTT. It codes for CASRARQGPTEAFF.

The chain carries TRBV7-9 and TRBJ2-1; TRBD2 matches at 9 bases. The CDR3 extends over 15 amino acids. The V segment lost 2 bases and the J segment 5 bases; nucleotides outside the gene matches: 4. The germline V gene encodes CDR1 SEHNR and CDR2 FQNEAQ (reference sequence). The CDR3 loop reads CASSLTLAGNNEQFF. The CDR3 DNA reads TGTGCCAGCAGCTTAACCCTAGCGGGGAACAATGAGCAGTTCTTC.

The rearrangement links TRBV7-2 to TRBJ1-2; D unclear. CDR1 SGHTA and CDR2 FQGNSA come from the germline V gene. V was shortened by 5 bases and J by 4 bases, with 11 bases between the two germline ends. The CDR3 is 13 residues long. This chain's CDR3 is CASSIRSGYGYTF. The CDR3 DNA reads as TGTGCCAGCAGCATACGTTCGGGCTATGGCTACACCTTC.

The J gene is TRBJ2-5, the V gene TRBV18; 7 nucleotides line up with TRBD1. The V gene's germline CDR1 is KGHSH and CDR2 LQKENI. CDR3 size: 13 residues. The V segment lost 6 bases and the J segment 2 bases; nucleotides outside the gene matches: 3. CDR3 protein: CASSPGQQETQYF. The CDR3 DNA sequence: TGTGCCAGCTCGCCGGGACAGCAAGAGACCCAGTACTTC.

This chain's CDR3 is CASSEGQGVSYGYTF. The CDR3 DNA reads as TGTGCCAGCAGCGAAGGACAGGGGGTCTCCTATGGCTACACCTTC. The chain uses TRBV7-2 and TRBJ1-2; 10 nucleotides align to TRBD1. The germline gives CDR1 SGHTA, CDR2 FQGNSA. This CDR3 is built from 15 residues. V lost 5 bases to trimming and J lost 4 bases; unmatched junction nucleotides: 7.

This chain links TRBV29-1 with TRBJ2-3; TRBD2 agrees at 8 bases. Losses at the gene ends were 6 bases for V and 1 base for J; bases not matched to a gene: 6. Per the germline V gene, CDR1 is SQVTM and CDR2 is ANQGSEA. The CDR3 loop spans 14 amino acids. This CDR3 is CSVCGRSGTDTQYF. The CDR3 DNA is TGCAGCGTGTGCGGGAGGTCGGGCACAGATACGCAGTATTTT.

The chain recombines TRBV5-5 with TRBJ2-3, with 12 bases lining up with TRBD2. The CDR3 covers 16 residues. The trim removed 2 bases at V and 1 base at J, leaving 2 bases unmatched. Germline V gene data show CDR1 as SGHKS and CDR2 as YYEKEE (reference sequence). This CDR3 reads CASSFRLAGGTDTQYF. DNA of the CDR3: TGTGCCAGCAGCTTCAGACTAGCGGGAGGCACAGATACGCAGTATTTT.

This rearrangement joins TRBV4-1 to TRBJ2-3, with 10 nucleotides matching TRBD1. This CDR3 is 14 amino acids long. CDR1 is MGHRA and CDR2 is YSYEKL in the germline V gene. The V and J ends lost 3 bases and 4 bases, in that order; junction bases with no gene match: 1. The CDR3 region is CASSHGTGADTQYF. Written as DNA, the CDR3 is TGCGCCAGCAGCCATGGGACAGGGGCAGATACGCAGTATTTT.

The chain carries TRBV19 and TRBJ1-3; 10 bases agree with TRBD1. With 3 bases clipped from V and 6 bases from J, the junction kept 5 bases outside the gene matches. The CDR3 sequence is 15 residues long. In germline, CDR1 is LNHDA, CDR2 SQIVND (reference sequence). CDR3 DNA: TGTGCCAGTAGTATCCGGGACAGGGGTTTAAACACCATATATTTT. Encoded protein: CASSIRDRGLNTIYF.

V is TRBV2 and J is TRBJ2-7, with TRBD1 identical over 7 bases. Germline V gives CDR1 SNHLY, CDR2 FYNNEI. The J segment lost 10 bases and the V segment lost 0 bases, leaving 6 bases of the junction unmatched. The CDR3 is 13 residues long. As DNA, the CDR3 is TGTGCCAGCAGTGAAGCCCGACAGGGAAAACAGTACGTC. Protein: CASSEARQGKQYV.